These 3 T cell receptor beta chains were all obtained from the same sample, sequenced in a study of identical twins. TCRdb reprocessed the 5' RACE reads with MiXCR, giving one entry per CDR3 protein. The sample carries roughly 1.6 million distinct CDR3 sequences, about 31% recorded once. The sample consisted of cord blood. These receptors all come from a newborn girl in good health.

The chain uses TRBV9 and TRBJ2-3; 11 bases fit TRBD2. In germline, CDR1 is SGDLS, CDR2 YYNGEE. This CDR3 is built from 18 residues. Trimming at V came to 0 bases and at J to 4 bases, leaving 10 bases not matched to a gene. The CDR3 coding sequence is TGTGCCAGCAGCGTAGCAGGTTCCCTAGCGGGGGGTCCAGATACGCAGTATTTT. It encodes CASSVAGSLAGGPDTQYF.

This chain uses TRBV10-3 with TRBJ1-1; D possibly corresponds to TRBD1 (6 bases). Trimming took off 5 bases at V and 1 base at J, with 8 bases between the two ends. The CDR3 spans 13 residues. Per the germline V gene, CDR1 is ENHRY and CDR2 is SYGVKD. The CDR3 nucleotides read TGTGCCATCAGTTTGGACAGGAACACTGAAGCTTTCTTT. It translates to CAISLDRNTEAFF.

This sequence joins TRBV20-1 and TRBJ2-3; D is perhaps TRBD2 (7 bases). CDR3 length equals 15 residues. Germline V gene sequence: CDR1 DFQATT, CDR2 SNEGSKA (reference sequence). The CDR3 nucleotides read TGCACCGGGGGCCAAGCGGGGCACCTCACAGATACGCAGTATTTT. Protein sequence: CTGGQAGHLTDTQYF.